The clone carrying this T cell receptor beta chain was recorded many times. What it binds is unknown. The sample originates from a study of blood T cells in healthy people across ages. Whole-study results and caveats: Fewer expanded clones and more diversity marked long-lived versus aged donors.

Through a sample-barcoded 5' primer and a J-beta primer mix, a second PCR was run for roughly 6 to 11 cycles. TCRdb re-analysed the 5' RACE reads in MiXCR, keeping a single row per CDR3 protein. The table shows under 850,000 distinct CDR3 sequences, with 35% to 40% occurring only once. CDR1 is LGHNA, CDR2 YNFKEQ, per germline. The CDR3 contains 16 residues. The germline V and J ends were trimmed by 2 bases and 2 bases, with 15 bases remaining between them. This TCR was recovered from a man aged 18 to 29 in good health. Material: blood. The chain joins TRBV4-2 to TRBJ2-5, with D maybe TRBD2 (6 bases). The CDR3 nucleotides are TGTGCCAGCAGCCAAACGACTAGTTCCTTACAAGAGACCCAGTACTTC. It codes for CASSQTTSSLQETQYF.